This paragraph reports one TCR beta chain. Its antigen is not known. The sample comes from a study of graft-versus-host responses after intestinal transplantation. Across the study: Recipients were given multivisceral, liver-intestinal, or isolated intestinal transplants. Induction using anti-thymocyte globulin, followed by tacrolimus and steroids for 2 to 4 years, was given to all recipients. General observations from the study: Early post-transplant HvG declines tracked with peak circulating GvH clone levels. Among recipient marrow samples, GvH clones were found; some appeared first in ileum or blood.

The data were produced by immunoSEQ multiplex PCR, yet TCRdb's version contains in-frame clones alone and is incomplete. This table has about 19,000 clones, about 93% appearing once. CDR1 is MGHRA, CDR2 YSYEKL, per germline. V lost 0 bases to trimming and J lost 5 bases, with 2 bases between them. CDR3 size: 11 residues. The sample here was PBMCs, taken roughly 54 weeks after transplant. The rearrangement uses TRBV4-1 and TRBJ2-7; D is undetermined. This clonotype was obtained from a human patient who received an intestinal transplant, so some T cells may come from the graft donor. CDR3 region: CASSQDDEQYF. CDR3 sequence (DNA): TGCGCCAGCAGCCAAGATGACGAGCAGTACTTC.